This T cell receptor beta chain is drawn from a study of spatial heterogeneity in lung cancer (dated by TCRdb to about 2019). Background for the entire study: Beta-chain transcripts were consistently detected in greater numbers than alpha-chain transcripts, which likely reflected higher beta-chain transcript abundance. In the raw uncorrected reads, each unique combination of TCR and UMI appeared on average more than ten times. In tumor regions, TCR transcript counts showed a strong correlation with a T cell transcriptional module score from matched bulk RNA-seq. Nonsynonymous mutation counts, determined by whole-exome sequencing of tumor tissue, were related to TCR repertoire features. The study quantitatively compared TCR alpha and beta repertoires across multiple tumor regions, matched nontumor lung and blood in non-small cell lung cancer. Both alpha and beta chains were TCR-sequenced in samples taken at surgery, namely 220 tumor regions, roughly 64 matched nontumor lung samples and 55 to 60 PBMC samples. The study at large found these results: The number of expanded intratumoral alpha and beta TCRs correlated with the tumor nonsynonymous mutation count. Confirming at a functional level the hypothesis that regional TCRs recognize regional mutations was considered to require additional single-cell paired TCR alpha and beta sequencing. Counts of ubiquitous and regional expanded TCRs were found to correlate with counts of ubiquitous and regional nonsynonymous mutations, respectively. Estimated TCR-seq coverage of tumor T cells was only around 7% for alpha chains and about 14% for beta chains.

The time point label of this sample denotes: sample taken at primary tumor resection. The donors were some 72 patients from the lung TRACERx cohort who had early-stage, untreated non-small cell lung cancer. Whole RNA extracted from tumor and nontumor lung tissue, or from cryopreserved PBMC samples, was used for TCR sequencing without cell sorting. A patient was chosen for TCR sequencing only when enough RNA was available from at least two tumor regions. A lung pathologist reviewed the tumor and adjacent nontumor lung specimens before the specimens were selected. Concerning this clonotype: The antigen it binds to is not known. No quality values exist for individual bases; no much larger clone is one base distant.

The method was 5' RACE. TCRdb lists the instrument as NextSeq 500. To allow correction of PCR and sequencing errors, the TCR library protocol tagged every TCR cDNA molecule with a unique molecular identifier. In the paper's pipeline: Decombinator tools were used for TCR identification, UMI-based error correction and CDR3 extraction. TCRs above a frequency of 2 per 1,000, corresponding to the top 1% of the tumor frequency distribution, were defined as expanded. Expanded tumor TCRs were classed as regional if statistically deemed absent (corrected P<0.05) from at least one tumor region, otherwise ubiquitous. Rényi diversity was computed with the R vegan package after subsampling each repertoire 100 times to 5,000 TCRs. CDR3 similarity networks were constructed using string-kernel similarity of amino acid triplets, with links drawn between CDR3s whose pairwise similarity was above 0.82. TCRdb took the public reads, trimmed them with fastp at Q25, ran MiXCR for clone calling and kept in-frame beta chains. Rows merge per CDR3 protein into single entries with the most common DNA and genes. TCRdb's processing, not the authors', yielded these V and J calls. The sample data list under 6,000 distinct CDR3 sequences, and 6.5% to 7.5% of these were observed just once. The leading ten clones occupy 45% of the sample.

The germline V gene (reference sequence) provides CDR1 DFQATT and CDR2 SNEGSKA. The CDR3 covers 15 residues, taking in both the cysteine and the phenylalanine. Only the CDR3 DNA is retained, 45 bases long and in frame from the first base. After removal of 0 bases from V and 6 bases from J, the junction retains 8 bases not matched to a gene. The clonotype comes from a male donor with early-stage non-small cell lung cancer. The rearrangement joined TRBV20-1 to TRBJ2-1, with TRBD2 identical over 7 junction bases. The specimen was lung tumor tissue, collected at surgery. The nucleotides read TGCAGTGCTAGAGATCTCGCAAGCGGGATCAATGAGCAGTTCTTC. It translates to CSARDLASGINEQFF.